This TCR beta chain was profiled in a study of Graves' ophthalmopathy and Graves' hyperthyroidism (dated by TCRdb to 2016 to 2019). A note on the overall study: Peripheral blood was collected at initial diagnosis, before any treatment. The study used TCR beta repertoire signatures to distinguish Graves' ophthalmopathy from Graves' hyperthyroidism and to predict progression to ophthalmopathy. In total, approximately 130 blood samples were TCR-sequenced: 40 to 45 ophthalmopathy, 80 or so hyperthyroidism and approximately 17 hyperthyroidism-to-ophthalmopathy patients. To explore V-J signatures distinguishing ophthalmopathy from hyperthyroidism, a discovery set of under 110 patients (roughly 45 ophthalmopathy, 57 stable hyperthyroidism) was enrolled. An independent validation cohort comprised 18 hyperthyroidism patients and 15 to 17 patients who later progressed from hyperthyroidism to ophthalmopathy. T-cell repertoires of thyroid tissue and blood were compared in 5 or 6 hyperthyroidism patients. Following sample collection, hyperthyroidism patients were given methimazole at a starting dose of 30 mg daily, and ophthalmopathy patients were given high-dose intravenous methylprednisolone. The 100 or so discovery patients were divided at random into training and test sets in a 7:3 ratio. Findings and caveats that apply to the study as a whole: Most expanded thyroid clonotypes with a frequency above 0.001 also appeared in blood, which suggests that blood repertoires may reflect the immune response in the thyroid. In cross-validation, the 13-signature model distinguished ophthalmopathy from stable hyperthyroidism with around 90% sensitivity and about 81% specificity, while in the test set the corresponding values were roughly 80% and 75%. In validation, the model predicted ophthalmopathy progression with about 64% sensitivity and roughly 72% specificity; fewer than 15 predicted patients were CT-confirmed with GO in a median of 6.5 months. Sample size was not statistically predetermined, and group allocation was not concealed from the investigators.

For repertoire sequencing, the TCR beta CDR3 regions were amplified from RNA transcripts. HTBI primers and the Qiagen OneStep RT-PCR kit were used in a first-round RT-PCR, which was followed by a second-round multiplex PCR, size selection and purification. Sequencing of the libraries was carried out on an Illumina HiSeq2000 in paired-end mode with 100 bp reads. The authors' analysis ran thus. SOAPnuke was used for read processing, and reads with adapters, uncalled bases, a mean Phred below 15, or no exact constant-primer or identifier match were discarded. COPE v1.2.5 was used to merge the high-quality paired reads. Unique nucleotide sequences were defined as clonotypes and aligned to IMGT TRB V, D and J references using MiTCR v1.1. The analysis was limited to V-J combinations with a frequency above 0.0001, which together covered just over 98% of the repertoires. For each V-J combination, a TCR clonal expansion and chaos score was defined as F50 clonal expansion divided by the chaos observed in the TCRdist matrix. Features were reduced by Welch's t-statistics and random forest to more than 10 V-J combinations, which fed a naive Bayes classifier. The similarity between thyroid and blood repertoires was quantified using the Morisita-Horn index. The public reads were reprocessed in TCRdb via fastp at Q25 and MiXCR, keeping in-frame beta chains. All rows with the same CDR3 protein become a single entry with the most common DNA and genes. It is TCRdb's table, rather than the study itself, that gives the V and J calls and clone size. This sample gives approximately 160,000 distinct CDR3 sequences in total; around 40% of them show up just once. The ten largest clones add up to 8% to 10% of the sample.

Ophthalmopathy patients had moderately to severely active disease, Clinical Activity Score of at least 3, NOSPECS grade of at least 4, and disease duration under 3 months. Patients with other autoimmune diseases, uncontrolled infections, pregnancy or lactation were excluded. Clinical symptoms, serum thyroxine, TRAb, thyroid ultrasound and orbital computed tomography formed the basis of the diagnosis. PBMCs were isolated from 8 to 10 ml of fresh peripheral blood by Ficoll-Paque density gradient centrifugation. Trizol reagent was used to extract the total RNA, and its quality was then checked on an Agilent 2100 Bioanalyzer. Remarks on this clonotype: No cognate antigen has been identified for it. Qualities for individual bases were not recorded, and no much larger clone is one base off.

The sequenced sample consisted of peripheral blood. The TCR originated in a man aged 30-40 years with Graves' ophthalmopathy. Donor details come from another sample of the same person, matched by shared clones.

CDR3 sequence: CASSYLGQGGETQYF. In nucleotide form, the sequence is TGTGCCAGCAGTTACCTGGGACAGGGTGGCGAGACCCAGTACTTC. The sequence is built from TRBV6-5 and TRBJ2-5; 9 bases in between match TRBD1. Trimming takes 2 bases off V and 5 bases off J; junction bases not matched to a gene: 6. CDR1 and CDR2 are read off the germline V gene as MNHEY and SVGAGI. The CDR3 measures 15 amino acids from cysteine to phenylalanine. The DNA shown is the 45-base CDR3, in frame from base 1.